These 6 T cell receptor beta chains share one sample of origin, sequenced in a study of blood T cells in healthy people across ages. For the second PCR, which ran for about 6 to 11 cycles, a sample-barcoded 5' primer and a J-beta primer mix were used. TCRdb reprocessed the 5' RACE reads with MiXCR, giving one entry per CDR3 protein. The table includes fewer than 1,000,000 distinct CDR3 sequences, around 42% detected once. Sequencing used blood. All receptors derive from a man in his fifties or sixties in good health.

The genes are TRBV19 and TRBJ1-5, with 9 bases matching TRBD1. This CDR3 spans 14 amino acids. Unmatched junction bases numbered 8, after V lost 9 bases and J lost 5 bases. Germline V lookup: CDR1 LNHDA, CDR2 SQIVND (reference sequence). CDR3 in amino acids: CASRRQGVYQPQHF. CDR3 bases: TGTGCCAGCCGTCGACAGGGGGTCTATCAGCCCCAGCATTTT. Variable domain in full (rest from reference TRBV19 and TRBJ1-5): DGGITQSPKYLFRKEGQNVTLSCEQNLNHDAMYWYRQDPGQGLRLIYYSQIVNDFQKGDIAEGYSVSREKKESFPLTVTSAQKNPTAFYLCASRRQGVYQPQHFGDGTRLSIL.

The CDR3: CASSTVSQGALNTEAFF. The DNA of the CDR3 is TGCGCCAGCAGCACTGTGTCGCAGGGGGCCCTGAACACTGAAGCTTTCTTT. The V call is TRBV5-1, the J call TRBJ1-1; 8 positions match TRBD1. The CDR3 sequence is 17 residues long. The V segment lost 4 bases and the J segment 0 bases; nucleotides outside the gene matches: 11. Germline loops: CDR1 SGHRS, CDR2 YFSETQ.

In this sample, this clonotype turned up many times. The chain employs TRBV18 and TRBJ2-7; TRBD1 agrees at 7 bases. This CDR3 has 14 residues. V lost 3 bases to trimming and J lost 5 bases; unmatched junction nucleotides: 7. Germline V gives CDR1 KGHSH, CDR2 LQKENI. CDR3 sequence reads: CASSPDRAPHEQYF. The CDR3 DNA reads TGTGCCAGCTCACCCGACAGGGCCCCCCACGAGCAGTACTTC. The whole variable domain, filled in from reference TRBV18 and TRBJ2-7, reads NAGVMQNPRHLVRRRGQEARLRCSPMKGHSHVYWYRQLPEEGLKFMVYLQKENIIDESGMPKERFSAEFPKEGPSILRIQQVVRGDSAAYFCASSPDRAPHEQYFGPGTRLTVT.

This clonotype occurred a few times. This chain connects TRBV4-1 to TRBJ2-2; no clear D gene. Between the trimmed V and J ends, which lost 0 bases and 5 bases, there was a span of 7 bases. The CDR3 totals 14 residues. Germline V gene lookup returns CDR1 MGHRA and CDR2 YSYEKL. This CDR3 reads CASSQETRTGELFF. The CDR3 DNA follows: TGCGCCAGCAGCCAAGAGACCAGGACCGGGGAGCTGTTTTTT.

The CDR3 loop reads CASSQRTSWSQPQHF. The CDR3 bases are TGTGCCAGCAGCCAAAGGACCTCCTGGAGTCAGCCCCAGCATTTT. The genes are TRBV3-1 and TRBJ1-5; no definite D call. CDR1 is LGHDT, CDR2 YNNKEL, per germline (reference sequence). The CDR3 runs 15 residues. Trimming took 2 bases from V and 6 from J, leaving 14 bases between them. Combining the CDR3 with reference TRBV3-1 and TRBJ1-5 gives the whole variable domain DTAVSQTPKYLVTQMGNDKSIKCEQNLGHDTMYWYKQDSKKFLKIMFSYNNKELIINETVPNRFSPKSPDKAHLNLHINSLELGDSAVYFCASSQRTSWSQPQHFGDGTRLSIL.

The rearrangement uses TRBV4-3 and TRBJ2-5, with a possible D match to TRBD2 (7 bases). CDR1 is LGHNA and CDR2 is YSLEER in the germline V gene. This CDR3 is built from 17 residues. Trimming took 0 bases from V and 4 from J, leaving 18 bases between them. CDR3 loop: CASSQDRPGGAVETQYF. For the CDR3, the DNA is TGCGCCAGCAGCCAAGATCGCCCTGGGGGGGCCGTAGAGACCCAGTACTTC.